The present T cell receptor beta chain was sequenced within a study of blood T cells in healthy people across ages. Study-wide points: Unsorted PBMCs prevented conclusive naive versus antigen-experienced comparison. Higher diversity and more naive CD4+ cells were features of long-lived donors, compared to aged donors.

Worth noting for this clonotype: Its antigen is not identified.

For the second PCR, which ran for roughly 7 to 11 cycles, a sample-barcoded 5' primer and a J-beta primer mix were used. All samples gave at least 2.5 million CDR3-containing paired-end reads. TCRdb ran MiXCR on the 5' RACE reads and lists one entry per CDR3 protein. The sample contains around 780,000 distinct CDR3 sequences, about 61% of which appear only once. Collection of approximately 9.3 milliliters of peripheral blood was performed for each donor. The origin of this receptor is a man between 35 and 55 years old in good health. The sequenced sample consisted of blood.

This CDR3 is CSVEDHSKITPLTSFF. In DNA, the CDR3 is TGCAGCGTTGAAGACCACTCTAAGATCACTCCCCTAACTTCTTTCTTT. The V gene is TRBV29-1, the J gene TRBJ1-1, with D hard to call. The CDR3 covers 16 residues. Germline assignment: CDR1 SQVTM and CDR2 ANQGSEA. Deletions cut 0 bases from V and 12 bases from J, with 26 bases between.